One and the same sample provided the 31 T cell receptor beta chains below, sequenced in a study of regulatory T cells in long-lasting Graves disease. For TCR beta, libraries came from iRepertoire HTBI primers and Arm-PCR of CDR3 regions. TCRdb recomputed calls from the multiplex PCR reads with MiXCR, one row per CDR3 protein. Found here are fewer than 450,000 distinct CDR3 sequences, approximately 16% of them singletons; the top ten hold over 7.5%. Stated time point: newly diagnosed GD, antithyroid drugs for less than 3 months. RNA extracted from PBMCs served as the sequencing template. These data were also reused for a study on T cells in Graves' hyperthyroidism and ophthalmopathy.

This specimen consisted of peripheral blood mononuclear cells (PBMCs), obtained at new diagnosis, from a patient treated with antithyroid drugs. The receptors were sampled from a middle-aged woman with Graves disease.

Worth noting for this clonotype: A much larger clone is a single base away; this may be a read error. The CDR3 nucleotides are TGTGCCAGCTCAGGGACTAGGGGTGAGCAGCTCTTC. The encoded protein is CASSGTRGEQLF. The rearrangement joins TRBV18 to TRBJ2-1, with 8 positions matching TRBD2. Per germline, CDR1 KGHSH and CDR2 LQKENI. The CDR3 runs to 12 residues.

In its sample, this clonotype was seen many times. The chain employs TRBV6-1 and TRBJ2-7; D is undetermined. Germline-derived CDR1 and CDR2 are MNHNS and SASEGT. V was shortened by 3 bases and J by 3 bases, with 6 bases between the two germline ends. CDR3 length: 12 amino acids. The CDR3 region is CASSEDDYEQYF. CDR3 bases: TGTGCCAGCAGTGAGGACGACTACGAGCAGTACTTC.

The chain couples TRBV10-2 to TRBJ1-3; D possibly corresponds to TRBD1 (5 bases). This CDR3 region has 15 residues. Trimming cost V 5 bases and J 0 bases, with 11 bases left between them. Germline V gene sequence: CDR1 WSHSY, CDR2 SAAADI. The CDR3 DNA reads TGCGCCAGCAGTAGGGACGGAGACTCTGGAAACACCATATATTTT. Amino acid sequence: CASSRDGDSGNTIYF.

This clonotype was seen many times. This chain uses TRBV10-2 with TRBJ2-1, with TRBD2 matching 9 bases. The ends lost 0 bases at V and 12 bases at J; junction bases unmatched: 9. CDR3 length equals 15 residues. CDR1 is WSHSY and CDR2 is SAAADI in the germline V gene. CDR3: CASSESGGRADPQFF. CDR3 DNA sequence: TGCGCCAGCAGTGAGTCGGGCGGGAGGGCCGATCCGCAGTTCTTC.

Comment on this clonotype: A much larger clone differs from this one at a single base, so this may be a read error. The rearrangement links TRBV27 to TRBJ2-2; D might be TRBD2 (6 bases). The CDR3 consists of 14 residues. Germline CDR1 reads MNHEY; CDR2 reads SMNVEV (reference sequence). The CDR3 protein is CASSITQTRGELLF. The CDR3 nucleotides read TGTGCCAGCAGCATTACACAAACCCGCGGGGAGCTGCTTTTT.

On this clonotype: A much more abundant neighbour one base away suggests this may be a read error. The CDR3 DNA sequence: TGTGCCAGCAGCCTGACCGTTAGAGATACGCAGTATTTT. Residues: CASSLTVRDTQYF. The V and J genes are TRBV11-1 and TRBJ2-3; D ambiguous. The CDR3 is 13 residues long. V was cut by 5 bases and J by 5 bases, with 11 bases left in between. Germline CDR1 and CDR2: SGHAT and FQDESV (reference sequence).

This clonotype has more than one count but fewer than ten. The chain carries TRBV30 and TRBJ1-3; D gene unclear. Trimming removed 0 bases at V and 0 bases at J, with 9 bases between. This CDR3 is 15 amino acids long. Germline V gene lookup returns CDR1 GTSNPN and CDR2 SVGIG (reference sequence). In DNA, the CDR3 is TGTGCCTGGAGTGTAGAAGCGGACTCTGGAAACACCATATATTTT. As protein: CAWSVEADSGNTIYF. Variable domain in full (rest from reference TRBV30 and TRBJ1-3): SQTIHQWPATLVQPVGSPLSLECTVEGTSNPNLYWYRQAAGRGLQLLFYSVGIGQISSEVPQNLSASRPQDRQFILSSKKLLLSDSGFYLCAWSVEADSGNTIYFGEGSWLTVV.

This clonotype was counted ten times or more. This rearrangement joins TRBV5-6 to TRBJ2-5; tentatively, D is TRBD2 (6 bases). Trimming left V 4 bases short and J 9 bases short, with 22 bases between. The V gene's germline CDR1 is SGHDT and CDR2 YYEEEE. This CDR3 contains 15 residues. The CDR3 sequence is CASSETGTELVAQYF. The CDR3 DNA follows: TGTGCCAGCAGCGAAACCGGGACTGAACTTGTGGCCCAGTACTTC.

This clonotype appeared many times. The rearrangement uses TRBV2 and TRBJ1-2; 7 bases match TRBD1. Germline CDR1 SNHLY, CDR2 FYNNEI. This CDR3 has 14 residues. V was pared by 5 bases and J by 3 bases, with 6 bases of the junction left unmatched. The CDR3 DNA follows: TGTGCCAGCAGTTCAACACAGGGGCACTATGGCTACACCTTC. It encodes CASSSTQGHYGYTF.

The sample holds many counts of this clonotype. This sequence joins TRBV27 and TRBJ2-5, with D tentatively TRBD2 (6 bases). Per germline, CDR1 MNHEY and CDR2 SMNVEV (reference sequence). This CDR3 comprises 14 residues. Trimming stripped 3 bases from V and 5 bases from J, with 13 bases between. The CDR3 nucleotides read TGTGCCAGCAGTTTTGGCGGACGGGGGGAGACCCAGTACTTC. Its translation: CASSFGGRGETQYF.

This clonotype was found many times. The genes are TRBV2 and TRBJ1-1; 7 bases fit TRBD1. Germline V gene data show CDR1 as SNHLY and CDR2 as FYNNEI. Unmatched junction bases numbered 10, after V lost 5 bases and J lost 10 bases. The CDR3 runs to 13 residues. CDR3 DNA: TGTGCCAGCAGTTTCAGACAGGGCGATCGAGCTTTCTTT. It is translated as CASSFRQGDRAFF.

This clonotype was seen a few times. In DNA, the CDR3 is TGTGCCAGCAGCCAAGATTTCAGTTACAATGAGCAGTTCTTC. This encodes CASSQDFSYNEQFF. The rearrangement links TRBV14 to TRBJ2-1; D call uncertain. V was shortened by 0 bases and J by 4 bases, with 7 bases between the two germline ends. Germline-derived CDR1 and CDR2 are SGHDN and FVKESK. The CDR3 extends over 14 amino acids.

There are many counts of this clonotype. The chain is built from TRBV24-1 and TRBJ2-1; D call uncertain. The CDR3 runs to 15 residues. Per germline, CDR1 KGHDR and CDR2 SFDVKD. Trimming cost V 0 bases and J 2 bases, with 7 bases left between them. This CDR3 reads CATSDLTDTYNEQFF. CDR3 coding DNA: TGTGCCACCAGTGATTTGACTGACACCTACAATGAGCAGTTCTTC.

Ten or more counts support this clonotype. CDR3 loop: CASSPSRRQTNTEAFF. The CDR3 nucleotides are TGTGCCAGCAGCCCGTCCCGAAGACAGACTAACACTGAAGCTTTCTTT. V usage is TRBV7-3 and J usage is TRBJ1-1, with D possibly TRBD1 on 5 matching bases. Per germline, CDR1 SGHTA and CDR2 FQGTGA. The CDR3 totals 16 residues. Deletions cut 5 bases from V and 2 bases from J, with 18 bases between.

This clonotype was seen only a few times. This chain connects TRBV2 to TRBJ2-7, with D uncertain. The ends were cut back, 4 bases at V and 3 bases at J, with 10 bases in the middle. The CDR3 has 13 residues. Germline CDR1 SNHLY, CDR2 FYNNEI. The CDR3: CASSGPRIYEQYF. CDR3 nucleotides: TGTGCCAGCAGTGGGCCCAGGATCTACGAGCAGTACTTC.

The table lists this clonotype with many counts. The chain couples TRBV6-5 to TRBJ1-2; 9 nucleotides line up with TRBD1. This CDR3 is built from 16 residues. Germline CDR1 and CDR2: MNHEY and SVGAGI. The J segment lost 1 base and the V segment lost 0 bases, leaving 3 bases of the junction unmatched. CDR3 region: CASSYSMGQGNYGYTF. The CDR3 DNA follows: TGTGCCAGCAGTTACTCGATGGGACAGGGTAACTATGGCTACACCTTC.

This clonotype was seen repeatedly, ten times or more. V and J are TRBV9 and TRBJ2-2; maybe TRBD1 (6 bases). The CDR3 spans 20 residues. Trimming pared 4 bases from V and 1 base from J, leaving 26 bases between. CDR1 is SGDLS, CDR2 YYNGEE, per germline. The CDR3 DNA is TGTGCCAGCAGCTTAGACCGTAGGGACACGATCCCAGGGAACACCGGGGAGCTGTTTTTT. Protein: CASSLDRRDTIPGNTGELFF.

Many counts were recorded for this clonotype. The chain is built from TRBV5-1 and TRBJ1-1; 8 positions agree with TRBD1. The CDR3 consists of 15 residues. Germline V CDR1 and CDR2: SGHRS, YFSETQ. The junction had 10 bases not matched to a gene; V was cut back by 7 bases and J by 2 bases. The DNA for the CDR3 is TGCGCCAGCCGCCCTTTACCAGGGGGCAACACTGAAGCTTTCTTT. It yields the protein CASRPLPGGNTEAFF.

There are a few counts of this clonotype. CDR3 nucleotides: TGTGCCAGCAGTTACGGTCCTCAACCGAACACTGAAGCTTTCTTT. Residues: CASSYGPQPNTEAFF. The V gene is TRBV6-2 or TRBV6-3, the J gene TRBJ1-1, with D unresolved. The CDR3 length is 15 residues. From germline, CDR1 is MNHEY and CDR2 SVGEGT. Trimming took 2 bases from V and 1 from J, leaving 11 bases between them.

This clonotype was detected many times. The V gene is TRBV13, the J gene TRBJ2-5; the match to TRBD2 covers 11 bases. Germline-derived CDR1 and CDR2 are PRHDT and FYEKMQ (reference sequence). The CDR3 extends over 17 amino acids. Germline trimming cut 5 bases from V and 3 bases from J; bases unmatched to any gene: 11. The CDR3, as DNA: TGTGCCAGCAGCCCGGGACTAGCGGAAATGGGGGAAGAGACCCAGTACTTC. It specifies CASSPGLAEMGEETQYF.

The V and J genes are TRBV20-1 and TRBJ1-2; 7 bases fit TRBD1. Germline-derived CDR1 and CDR2 are DFQATT and SNEGSKA (reference sequence). The CDR3 is made up of 15 amino acids. V lost 4 bases to trimming and J lost 4 bases; unmatched junction nucleotides: 12. The CDR3 DNA follows: TGCAGTGCTAAAAACCCGACAGGGATAACCTATGGCTACACCTTC. Translation: CSAKNPTGITYGYTF.

This sequence joins TRBV9 and TRBJ1-4; no firm D call. V gave up 0 bases and J gave up 6 bases, with 15 bases separating them. The CDR3 has 16 residues. The germline gives CDR1 SGDLS, CDR2 YYNGEE. The CDR3 here is CASSVGASLTDEKLFF. CDR3 nucleotide sequence: TGTGCCAGCAGCGTAGGAGCTTCTCTGACGGATGAAAAACTGTTTTTT.

This clonotype was seen a handful of times. The chain links TRBV3-1 to TRBJ1-5; D is ambiguous. The V end was cut by 7 bases, the J end by 2 bases, with 6 bases between. In germline, CDR1 is LGHDT, CDR2 YNNKEL (reference sequence). The CDR3 is made up of 12 amino acids. CDR3 protein: CASNQGNQPQHF. CDR3 nucleotides: TGTGCCAGCAATCAGGGCAATCAGCCCCAGCATTTT.

At least ten counts were recorded for this clonotype. The chain links TRBV28 to TRBJ1-6; 7 bases are a match to TRBD1. The CDR3 is made up of 18 amino acids. CDR1 is MDHEN, CDR2 SYDVKM, per germline. J was trimmed by 0 bases and V by 4 bases; bases with no gene match: 9. The CDR3 sequence: CASSSDRDPSSYNSPLHF. The CDR3 region has the DNA TGTGCCAGCAGTTCCGACAGGGACCCCAGCTCCTATAATTCACCCCTCCACTTT.

Many counts were recorded for this clonotype. V and J are TRBV28 and TRBJ2-5; weak D call: TRBD2 (5 bases). The V gene lost 6 bases and the J gene lost 4 bases, with 12 bases spanning the gap. CDR1 is MDHEN, CDR2 SYDVKM, per germline. The CDR3 length is 13 residues. CDR3 sequence (DNA): TGTGCCAGCAGCGGACTTCGGATAGAGACCCAGTACTTC. Translating gives CASSGLRIETQYF.

This rearrangement joins TRBV27 to TRBJ1-5; D is unresolved. The CDR3 loop spans 13 amino acids. The V end was cut by 3 bases, the J end by 3 bases, with 6 bases between. The V gene's germline CDR1 is MNHEY and CDR2 SMNVEV (reference sequence). The CDR3 DNA sequence: TGTGCCAGCAGTTTGTTGGTCAATCAGCCCCAGCATTTT. This encodes CASSLLVNQPQHF.

This clonotype occurred a few times. An end of the junction does not agree with germline; a read error may underlie this. The rearrangement links TRBV3-1 to TRBJ2-7; D is undetermined. This CDR3 region has 14 residues. CDR1 and CDR2 from the germline V gene are LGHDT and YNNKEL (reference sequence). The CDR3 DNA is TGTGCCGGCAGCCAAGGGCGGAGCTCCTACGAGCAGTACTTC. This gives the protein CAGSQGRSSYEQYF.

This clonotype was found many times. J is TRBJ2-3 and V is TRBV5-1; 15 bases line up with TRBD2. The CDR3 runs to 17 residues. J lost 2 bases, V lost 4 bases, and 5 bases had no gene match. Looked up from germline, CDR1 is SGHRS and CDR2 is YFSETQ. The CDR3 region is CASSTGLAGGITDTQYF. The CDR3 DNA follows: TGCGCCAGCAGCACCGGACTAGCGGGAGGGATCACAGATACGCAGTATTTT.

The chain has TRBV2 and TRBJ2-1, with D unclear. Trimming removed 2 bases from V and 6 bases from J, with 8 bases in between. The CDR3 length is 13 residues. The germline V gene encodes CDR1 SNHLY and CDR2 FYNNEI. The CDR3 sequence is CASSERLFNEQFF. CDR3 DNA: TGTGCCAGCAGTGAACGACTCTTCAATGAGCAGTTCTTC.

This clonotype was found many times. The V and J genes are TRBV6-2 or TRBV6-3 and TRBJ2-7, with 11 bases lining up with TRBD2. The CDR3 spans 16 residues. Per germline, CDR1 MNHEY and CDR2 SVGEGT. J lost 4 bases, V lost 6 bases, and 11 bases had no gene match. The CDR3 loop is CASSSSSTSGKYEQYF. For the CDR3, the DNA is TGTGCCAGCAGCTCATCCTCGACTAGCGGGAAATACGAGCAGTACTTC.

V usage is TRBV29-1 and J usage is TRBJ2-4; 10 bases are shared with TRBD2. CDR3 size: 14 residues. V gave up 7 bases and J gave up 6 bases; unmatched junction bases: 9. Germline loops: CDR1 SQVTM, CDR2 ANQGSEA. Here the CDR3 reads CSASGLADLNIQYF. For the CDR3, the DNA is TGCAGCGCCTCCGGACTAGCGGACCTAAACATTCAGTACTTC.